This T cell receptor beta chain was sequenced for a study of OX40 agonist ivuxolimab in advanced cancers. If patients had autoimmune disease history or systemic immunosuppression, they were excluded. TCRdb's copy holds only in-frame clones and misses some; the assay was immunoSEQ multiplex PCR. The sample contains about 65,000 clones, around 86% of which appear only once. Per the germline V gene, CDR1 is MNHNS and CDR2 is SASEGT. The length of the CDR3 is 15 residues. V lost 7 bases and J lost 8, with 23 bases in between. The material sequenced was CD4+ or CD8+ T cells sorted from blood, taken in a trial of the OX40 agonist ivuxolimab. The J gene is TRBJ1-2, the V gene TRBV6-1; tentative D call: TRBD1 (5 bases). The TCR originated in an adult with an advanced solid tumor such as melanoma, head and neck, liver or kidney cancer. DNA of the CDR3: TGTGCCAGCATTCCCCCAGACGCCAGGGTAGGAGGCTACACCTTC. This encodes CASIPPDARVGGYTF.